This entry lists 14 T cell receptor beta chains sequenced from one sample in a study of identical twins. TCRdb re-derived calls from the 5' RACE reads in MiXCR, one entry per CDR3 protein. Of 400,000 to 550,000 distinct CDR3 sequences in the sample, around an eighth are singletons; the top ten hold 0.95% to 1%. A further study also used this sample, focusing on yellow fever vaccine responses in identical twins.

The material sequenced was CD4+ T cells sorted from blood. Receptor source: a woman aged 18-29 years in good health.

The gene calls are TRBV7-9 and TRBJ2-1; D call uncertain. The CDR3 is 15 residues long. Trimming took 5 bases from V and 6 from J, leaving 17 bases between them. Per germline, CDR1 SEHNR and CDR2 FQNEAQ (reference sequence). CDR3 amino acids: CASSQGWGIINEQFF. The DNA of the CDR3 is TGTGCCAGCAGCCAAGGGTGGGGAATTATCAATGAGCAGTTCTTC.

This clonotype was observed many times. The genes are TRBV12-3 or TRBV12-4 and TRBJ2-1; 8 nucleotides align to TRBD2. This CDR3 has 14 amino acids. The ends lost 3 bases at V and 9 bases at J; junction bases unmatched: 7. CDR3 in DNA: TGTGCCAGCAGTTTGGCGGGGGGAGTAACTGAGCAGTTCTTC. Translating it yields CASSLAGGVTEQFF.

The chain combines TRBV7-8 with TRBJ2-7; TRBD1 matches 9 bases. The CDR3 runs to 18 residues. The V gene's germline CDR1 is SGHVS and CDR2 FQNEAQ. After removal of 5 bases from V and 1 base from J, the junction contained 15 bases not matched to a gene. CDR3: CASSDVPRRDRDSYEQYF. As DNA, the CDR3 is TGTGCCAGCAGCGACGTCCCACGCCGGGACAGGGATTCCTACGAGCAGTACTTC.

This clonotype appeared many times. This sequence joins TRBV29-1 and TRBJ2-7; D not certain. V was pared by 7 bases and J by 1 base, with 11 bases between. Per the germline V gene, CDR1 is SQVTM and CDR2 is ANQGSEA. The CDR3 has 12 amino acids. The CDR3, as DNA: TGCAGCGCCACCGGAATGTCCTACGAGCAGTACTTC. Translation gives CSATGMSYEQYF.

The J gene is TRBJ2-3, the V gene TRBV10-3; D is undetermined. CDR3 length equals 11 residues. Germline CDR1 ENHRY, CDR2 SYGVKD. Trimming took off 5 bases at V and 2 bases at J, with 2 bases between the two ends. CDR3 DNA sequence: TGTGCCATCAGTCTCACAGATACGCAGTATTTT. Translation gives CAISLTDTQYF.

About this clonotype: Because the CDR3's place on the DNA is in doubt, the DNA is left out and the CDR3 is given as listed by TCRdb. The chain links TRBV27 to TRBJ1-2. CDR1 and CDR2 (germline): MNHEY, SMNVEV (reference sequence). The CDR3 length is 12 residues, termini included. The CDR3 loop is CTSSLFLYGYTF.

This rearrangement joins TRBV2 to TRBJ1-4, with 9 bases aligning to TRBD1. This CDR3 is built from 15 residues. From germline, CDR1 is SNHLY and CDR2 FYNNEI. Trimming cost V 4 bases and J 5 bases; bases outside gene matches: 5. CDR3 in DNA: TGTGCCAGCAGTGCCTTCGGGACAGGGAATGAAAAACTGTTTTTT. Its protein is CASSAFGTGNEKLFF.

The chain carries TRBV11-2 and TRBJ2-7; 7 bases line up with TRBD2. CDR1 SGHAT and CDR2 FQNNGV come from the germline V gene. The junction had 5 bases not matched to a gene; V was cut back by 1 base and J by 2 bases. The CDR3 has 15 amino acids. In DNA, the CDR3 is TGTGCCAGCAGCTTAGTGCGGGGGTACCCCTACGAGCAGTACTTC. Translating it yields CASSLVRGYPYEQYF.

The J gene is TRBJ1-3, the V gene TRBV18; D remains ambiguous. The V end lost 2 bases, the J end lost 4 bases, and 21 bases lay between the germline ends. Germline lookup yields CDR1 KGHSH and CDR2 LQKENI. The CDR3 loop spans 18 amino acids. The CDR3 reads CASSPSVRLTAIGNTIYF. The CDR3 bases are TGTGCCAGCTCACCAAGCGTCCGACTCACAGCTATCGGAAACACCATATATTTT.

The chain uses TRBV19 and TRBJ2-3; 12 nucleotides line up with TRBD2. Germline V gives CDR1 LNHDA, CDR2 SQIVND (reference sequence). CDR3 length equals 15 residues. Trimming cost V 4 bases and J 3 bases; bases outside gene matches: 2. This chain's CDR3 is CASSTTSGRTDTQYF. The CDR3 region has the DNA TGTGCCAGTAGTACGACTAGCGGGAGAACAGATACGCAGTATTTT.

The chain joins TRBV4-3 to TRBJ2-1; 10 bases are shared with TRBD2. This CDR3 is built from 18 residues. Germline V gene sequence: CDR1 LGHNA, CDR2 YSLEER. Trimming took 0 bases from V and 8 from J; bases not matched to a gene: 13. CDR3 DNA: TGCGCCAGCAGCCAAGAGGCTAGCGGGAGTAAGAATTCGCATGAGCAGTTCTTC. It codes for CASSQEASGSKNSHEQFF.

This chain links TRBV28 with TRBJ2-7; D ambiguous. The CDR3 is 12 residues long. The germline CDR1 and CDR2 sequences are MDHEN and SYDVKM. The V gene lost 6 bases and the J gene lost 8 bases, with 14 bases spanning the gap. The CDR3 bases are TGTGCCAGCAGGAAAAAACCGGCCCAGCAGTACTTC. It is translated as CASRKKPAQQYF.

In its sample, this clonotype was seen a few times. DNA for the CDR3: TGTGCCAGCAGTGGACTAGCGGGAGAGTCTTACAATGAGCAGTTCTTC. Amino acids: CASSGLAGESYNEQFF. The V call is TRBV6-2 or TRBV6-3, the J call TRBJ2-1, with 13 bases aligning to TRBD2. V shed 5 bases, J shed 4 bases, and the junction held 5 bases outside the gene matches. There are 16 residues in the CDR3. Germline CDR1 MNHEY, CDR2 SVGEGT.

The CDR3 coding sequence is TGTGCCAGCAGTTACCGGACTAGCGCCCTGGGCGAGCAGTACTTC. The encoded protein is CASSYRTSALGEQYF. V gene TRBV6-2 or TRBV6-3 combines with J gene TRBJ2-7, with 9 bases identical to TRBD2. Germline V gene data show CDR1 as MNHEY and CDR2 as SVGEGT. V was clipped by 2 bases and J by 6 bases; unmatched bases: 8. The CDR3 consists of 15 residues.